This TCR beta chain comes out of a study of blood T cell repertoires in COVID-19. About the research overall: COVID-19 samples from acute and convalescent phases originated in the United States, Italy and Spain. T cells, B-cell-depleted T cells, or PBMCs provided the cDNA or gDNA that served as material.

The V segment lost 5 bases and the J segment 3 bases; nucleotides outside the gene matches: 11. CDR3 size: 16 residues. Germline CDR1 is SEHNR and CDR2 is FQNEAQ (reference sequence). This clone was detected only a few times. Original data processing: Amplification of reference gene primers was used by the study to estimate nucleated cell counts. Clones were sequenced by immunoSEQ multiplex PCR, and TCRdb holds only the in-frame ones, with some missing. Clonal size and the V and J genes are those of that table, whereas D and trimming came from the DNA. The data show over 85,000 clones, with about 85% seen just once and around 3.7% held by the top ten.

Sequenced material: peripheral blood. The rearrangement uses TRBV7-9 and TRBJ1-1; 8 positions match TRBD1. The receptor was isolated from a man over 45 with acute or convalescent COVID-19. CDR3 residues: CASSLPLQGVDTEAFF. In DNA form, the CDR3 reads TGTGCCAGCAGCCTACCCTTACAGGGGGTGGACACTGAAGCTTTCTTT.